The present entry profiles one T cell receptor beta chain with its context. Its antigen is as yet unknown. Use of 60 Vbeta and 13 Jbeta primers characterized the PCR. Original processing methods: Around 10 million of the roughly 77 million unique TCR beta chains counted in a later analysis were shared. Here immunoSEQ multiplex PCR was the method, and the copy in TCRdb shows in-frame clones only, minus some. V, J and clone size are those of that table, while D and trimming were read from the DNA. Of some 120,000 clones in the sample, roughly a tenth are singletons; the top ten hold 3%. The V and J ends lost 2 bases and 1 base, in that order; junction bases with no gene match: 5. This CDR3 has 15 amino acids. The germline CDR1 and CDR2 sequences are SQVTM and ANQGSEA. The sample originates from a study of cytomegalovirus exposure and HLA in healthy donors. Study-wide results and caveats: Analyzed later, association rates of TCRs varied across HLA loci, with DRB1 most and HLA-C fewest. Sequencing artifact likely explains a cluster of highly shared sequence variants.

The sequence was collected from a young man in good health and CMV-seronegative. The rearrangement uses TRBV29-1 and TRBJ2-7; the match to TRBD2 covers 10 bases. The sequenced material came from PBMCs. CDR3 protein: CSVESGRGSSYEQYF. The DNA of the CDR3 is TGCAGCGTTGAAAGCGGGAGGGGATCATCCTACGAGCAGTACTTC.